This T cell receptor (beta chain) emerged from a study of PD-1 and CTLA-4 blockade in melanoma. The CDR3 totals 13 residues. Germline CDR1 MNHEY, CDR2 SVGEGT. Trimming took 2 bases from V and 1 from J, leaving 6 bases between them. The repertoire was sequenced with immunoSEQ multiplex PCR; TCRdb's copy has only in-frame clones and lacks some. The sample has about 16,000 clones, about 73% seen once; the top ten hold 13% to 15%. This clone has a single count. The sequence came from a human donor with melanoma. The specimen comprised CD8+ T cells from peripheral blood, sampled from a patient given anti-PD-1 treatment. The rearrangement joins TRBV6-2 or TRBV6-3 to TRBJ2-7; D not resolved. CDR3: CASSYGVSYEQYF. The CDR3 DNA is TGTGCCAGCAGTTACGGGGTTTCCTACGAGCAGTACTTC.